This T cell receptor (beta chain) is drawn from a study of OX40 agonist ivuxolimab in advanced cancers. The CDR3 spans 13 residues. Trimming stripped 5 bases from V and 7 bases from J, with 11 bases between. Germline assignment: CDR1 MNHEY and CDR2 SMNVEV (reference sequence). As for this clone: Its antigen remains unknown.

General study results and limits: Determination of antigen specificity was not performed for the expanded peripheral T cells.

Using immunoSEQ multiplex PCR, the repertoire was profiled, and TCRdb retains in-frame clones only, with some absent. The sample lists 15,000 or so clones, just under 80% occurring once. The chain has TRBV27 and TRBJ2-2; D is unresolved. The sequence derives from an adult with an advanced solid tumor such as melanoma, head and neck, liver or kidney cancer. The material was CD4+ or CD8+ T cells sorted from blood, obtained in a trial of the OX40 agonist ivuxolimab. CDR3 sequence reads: CASSITLGGELFF. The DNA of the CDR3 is TGTGCCAGCAGTATCACCCTCGGCGGGGAGCTGTTTTTT.